The 13 T cell receptor beta chains listed next were all sequenced from one sample in a study of shared clonotypes between healthy human individuals. Clones were read by immunoSEQ multiplex PCR, and TCRdb kept only the in-frame ones, dropping some. This table holds more than 400,000 clones, 95% to 97% found once. Sequenced material: naive CD4+ T cells sorted from blood. Subset in this sample: CD45RA+ positively selected. All receptors come from a woman aged 25 to 39 in good health.

J is TRBJ1-3 and V is TRBV13; 7 bases match TRBD1. Germline V lookup: CDR1 PRHDT, CDR2 FYEKMQ (reference sequence). V was clipped by 4 bases and J by 1 base; unmatched bases: 7. CDR3 length: 16 residues. In nucleotides, the CDR3 is TGTGCCAGCAGCTCATTACAGGGGCCTTCTGGAAACACCATATATTTT. Translating gives CASSSLQGPSGNTIYF.

This clone showed up just a few times. Distinct nucleotide sequences in the sample also encode this CDR3. The genes are TRBV20-1 and TRBJ1-2; D uncertain. Germline V gene lookup returns CDR1 DFQATT and CDR2 SNEGSKA (reference sequence). The CDR3 loop spans 10 amino acids. With 3 bases removed from V and 8 bases from J, the gap between germline ends came to 7 bases. The CDR3 bases are TGCAGTGCTAGGGGTCAAGGCTACACCTTC. It encodes CSARGQGYTF.

The chain couples TRBV4-2 to TRBJ2-4, with D unclear. The germline V gene has CDR1 LGHNA and CDR2 YNFKEQ. Deletions cut 0 bases from V and 1 base from J, with 10 bases between. The CDR3 extends over 16 amino acids. The CDR3 DNA follows: TGTGCCAGCAGCCAAGATGTGCCGGGTGCCAAAAACATTCAGTACTTC. Translation: CASSQDVPGAKNIQYF.

The chain carries TRBV6-6 and TRBJ1-1; 7 positions match TRBD1. J gave up 1 base and V 6 bases, and 5 bases lay outside the gene matches. The CDR3 consists of 14 residues. Germline V gives CDR1 MNHNY, CDR2 SVGAGI (reference sequence). The CDR3 DNA sequence: TGTGCCAGCAGCCATCACAGGGGGAACACTGAAGCTTTCTTT. Translating gives CASSHHRGNTEAFF.

The CDR3: CASSDQGSPYEQYF. The DNA of the CDR3 is TGTGCCAGCAGTGATCAGGGTTCTCCCTACGAGCAGTACTTC. The chain employs TRBV2 and TRBJ2-7, with a tentative D call TRBD1 (5 bases). The length of the CDR3 is 14 residues. Trimming left V 3 bases short and J 2 bases short, with 11 bases between. Germline-derived CDR1 and CDR2 are SNHLY and FYNNEI. Drawing the rest from reference TRBV2 and TRBJ2-7, the complete variable domain is EPEVTQTPSHQVTQMGQEVILRCVPISNHLYFYWYRQILGQKVEFLVSFYNNEISEKSEIFDDQFSVERPDGSNFTLKIRSTKLEDSAMYFCASSDQGSPYEQYFGPGTRLTVT.

For this clone: Other DNA sequences from this sample encode an identical CDR3 as well. The rearrangement joins TRBV5-1 to TRBJ1-1, with D perhaps TRBD1 (5 bases). Per germline, CDR1 SGHRS and CDR2 YFSETQ. Trimming took 2 bases from V and 0 from J, leaving 8 bases between them. The length of the CDR3 is 14 residues. The CDR3 sequence: CASSLEGVNTEAFF. The CDR3 DNA follows: TGCGCCAGCAGCTTAGAAGGGGTGAACACTGAAGCTTTCTTT.

The rearrangement links TRBV29-1 to TRBJ2-7; the D gene is possibly TRBD1 (6 bases). Germline V gives CDR1 SQVTM, CDR2 ANQGSEA. The CDR3 runs 13 residues. Trimming pared 8 bases from V and 1 base from J, leaving 15 bases between. The CDR3: CSYGQLNSYEQYF. Written as DNA, the CDR3 is TGCAGCTACGGACAGCTAAATTCCTACGAGCAGTACTTC.

The V call is TRBV28, the J call TRBJ2-5, with 8 bases lining up with TRBD2. V lost 7 bases to trimming and J lost 3 bases; unmatched junction nucleotides: 7. This CDR3 region has 14 residues. CDR1 MDHEN and CDR2 SYDVKM come from the germline V gene. The CDR3 loop is CASTPGGDEETQYF. The CDR3 DNA is TGTGCCAGCACCCCGGGAGGGGATGAAGAGACCCAGTACTTC.

CDR3: CASSLHGTTNYGYTF. The DNA of the CDR3 is TGTGCCAGCAGTTTACATGGGACAACTAACTATGGCTACACCTTC. This chain uses TRBV27 with TRBJ1-2, with TRBD1 as a possible D gene (6 bases). CDR1 is MNHEY, CDR2 SMNVEV, per germline (reference sequence). Trimming took off 2 bases at V and 0 bases at J, with 10 bases between the two ends. The CDR3 spans 15 residues.

Concerning this clone: Other DNA sequences in the sample encode the same CDR3. The chain carries TRBV5-1 and TRBJ1-4, with D possibly being TRBD1 (5 bases). Germline-derived CDR1 and CDR2 are SGHRS and YFSETQ. This CDR3 comprises 14 residues. V was cut by 1 base and J by 8 bases, with 12 bases left in between. The CDR3 spells CASSLRDGGEKLFF. The DNA for the CDR3 is TGCGCCAGCAGCTTGCGGGACGGTGGGGAAAAACTGTTTTTT. The whole variable domain, remainder taken from reference TRBV5-1 and TRBJ1-4, is KAGVTQTPRYLIKTRGQQVTLSCSPISGHRSVSWYQQTPGQGLQFLFEYFSETQRNKGNFPGRFSGRQFSNSRSEMNVSTLELGDSALYLCASSLRDGGEKLFFGSGTQLSVL.

The genes are TRBV7-6 and TRBJ2-3; the match to TRBD2 covers 7 bases. Germline V gene lookup returns CDR1 SGHVS and CDR2 FNYEAQ. V shed 1 base, J shed 0 bases, and the junction held 4 bases outside the gene matches. The CDR3 consists of 16 residues. The chain's CDR3 is CASSLGLSGSTDTQYF. The CDR3 nucleotides are TGTGCCAGCAGCTTAGGTCTTAGCGGGAGCACAGATACGCAGTATTTT.

This chain uses TRBV19 with TRBJ2-5, with a possible D match to TRBD2 (5 bases). Trimming cost V 2 bases and J 5 bases, with 12 bases left between them. The CDR3 covers 14 residues. CDR1 is LNHDA, CDR2 SQIVND, per germline (reference sequence). CDR3 sequence: CASSIRSGSETQYF. The CDR3 nucleotides read TGTGCCAGTAGTATACGGTCGGGGTCGGAGACCCAGTACTTC.

The rearrangement uses TRBV27 and TRBJ2-5; D is possibly TRBD1 or TRBD2 (5 bases each). The assigned J gene may be wrong: the sequence end matches TRBJ2-7 better. Germline V gene sequence: CDR1 MNHEY, CDR2 SMNVEV (reference sequence). This CDR3 comprises 16 residues. Here the CDR3 reads CASSKRDRSPPYEQYF. The DNA for the CDR3 is TGTGCCAGCAGTAAACGGGACCGAAGCCCCCCCTACGAGCAGTACTTC.